The sample holds a few counts of the clone carrying this TCR beta chain. The beta constant-region primer was an equimolar mix of two oligonucleotides covering TRBC1 and TRBC2. Using its own MiXCR run on the UMI-ligation and nested PCR reads, TCRdb lists one record per CDR3 protein. The table records 140,000 to 150,000 distinct CDR3 sequences, more than 15% of them present only once. The data originate from a study of naive and memory T cell subsets. Cells stained for CD3, CD4, CD8, CD45RA, CD27 and viability were sorted into four CD45RA/CD27 subsets. CDR3 length equals 13 residues. With V trimmed by 6 bases and J by 4 bases, 4 bases remained unmatched.

The V and J genes are TRBV12-3 or TRBV12-4 and TRBJ2-5; 8 nucleotides agree with TRBD2. The sample consisted of naive CD4+ T cells from blood. This sequence was found in a human donor in good health. DNA for the CDR3: TGTGCCAGCAGACGAGCGGGAGTAGAGACCCAGTACTTC. This gives the protein CASRRAGVETQYF.